What follows describes a single TCR beta chain. The ends lost 8 bases at V and 6 bases at J; junction bases unmatched: 28. Germline CDR1 reads SGHRS; CDR2 reads YFSETQ. CDR3 length: 20 amino acids. In the authors' methods: Reference gene primer amplification yielded estimated nucleated cell counts. The repertoire was sequenced with immunoSEQ multiplex PCR; TCRdb's copy has only in-frame clones and lacks some. That table furnishes V, J and clone size, whereas the DNA furnished D and trimming. The table has about 250,000 clones, 65% to 85% seen once; the top ten hold about 9%. The data originate from a study of blood T cell repertoires in COVID-19. Study information: Samples taken during acute and convalescent COVID-19 were collected in the United States, Italy and Spain. From T cells, B-cell-depleted T cells, or PBMCs came the material, which was cDNA or gDNA.

The specimen sequenced was peripheral blood. The J gene is TRBJ2-1, the V gene TRBV5-1; TRBD1 agrees at 8 bases. The sequence came from a middle-aged man with active or convalescent COVID-19. CDR3: CARTILKKYAGQVSPNEQFF. The CDR3, as DNA: TGCGCCAGAACCATCCTGAAAAAATACGCGGGACAGGTCTCCCCCAATGAGCAGTTCTTC. The whole variable domain, remainder taken from reference TRBV5-1 and TRBJ2-1, is KAGVTQTPRYLIKTRGQQVTLSCSPISGHRSVSWYQQTPGQGLQFLFEYFSETQRNKGNFPGRFSGRQFSNSRSEMNVSTLELGDSALYLCARTILKKYAGQVSPNEQFFGPGTRLTVL.